One sample yielded the 17 T cell receptor beta chains listed below, sequenced in a study of blood T cell repertoires in COVID-19 (dated by TCRdb to about 2020). Library prep was done by the immunoSEQ multiplex PCR assay. TCRdb stores this immuneACCESS table with in-frame sequences only. Part of the clones is absent; in the studies checked, under half of the shortfall reflects unresolved V genes, and no reason is known for the rest. This sample is represented by 150,000 to 200,000 clones; about 83% of them were singletons. Roughly 7.1% of the sample goes to the ten largest clones. Material: peripheral blood. The receptors were gathered from a man aged 35 to 55 who had recovered from COVID-19.

The chain has TRBV5-8 and TRBJ2-7; 8 bases map to TRBD2. CDR3 length: 15 residues. Germline trimming cut 2 bases from V and 4 bases from J; bases unmatched to any gene: 8. Germline CDR1 is SGHTS and CDR2 is YDEGEE. The CDR3 DNA is TGTGCCAGCAGCTTTAGTACGGGACTAGTTTACGAGCAGTACTTC. Protein: CASSFSTGLVYEQYF.

CDR3 region: CASSGSGTPTYEQYF. The CDR3 coding sequence is TGTGCCAGCAGCGGCTCCGGGACACCCACCTACGAGCAGTACTTC. The chain recombines TRBV9 with TRBJ2-7, with TRBD1 as a possible D gene (6 bases). The germline V and J ends were trimmed by 3 bases and 2 bases, with 15 bases remaining between them. Per germline, CDR1 SGDLS and CDR2 YYNGEE. This CDR3 has 15 amino acids.

This chain uses TRBV15 with TRBJ1-5, with 7 positions matching TRBD1. With V trimmed by 4 bases and J by 1 base, 4 bases remained unmatched. Germline CDR1 reads LNHNV; CDR2 reads YYDKDF (reference sequence). This CDR3 contains 15 residues. This CDR3 is CATSNWGQSNQPQHF. CDR3 coding DNA: TGTGCCACCAGCAATTGGGGACAGAGCAATCAGCCCCAGCATTTT. Supplemented by reference TRBV15 and TRBJ1-5, the full variable domain reads DAMVIQNPRYQVTQFGKPVTLSCSQTLNHNVMYWYQQKSSQAPKLLFHYYDKDFNNEADTPDNFQSRRPNTSFCFLDIRSPGLGDTAMYLCATSNWGQSNQPQHFGDGTRLSIL.

V usage is TRBV6-5 and J usage is TRBJ1-5, with a weak D call TRBD1 (6 bases). V lost 5 bases to trimming and J lost 6 bases, with 11 bases between them. There are 13 residues in the CDR3. Germline CDR1 is MNHEY and CDR2 is SVGAGI. The CDR3: CASSLQGGQPQHF. CDR3 nucleotides: TGTGCCAGCAGTCTACAGGGTGGTCAGCCCCAGCATTTT.

V gene TRBV21-1 combines with J gene TRBJ2-1; the table assigns TRBD1, which was not confirmed against the DNA. TRBV21-1 represents a pseudogene. This CDR3 is 14 amino acids long. This chain's CDR3 is CASTITGQGESQFF. CDR3 DNA sequence: TGTGCCAGCACCATCACGGGTCAGGGGGAGAGCCAGTTCTTC.

This rearrangement joins TRBV7-2 to TRBJ2-5; D may be TRBD1 (6 bases). The germline V and J ends were trimmed by 3 bases and 11 bases, with 16 bases remaining between them. Per the germline V gene, CDR1 is SGHTA and CDR2 is FQGNSA. The CDR3 sequence is 13 residues long. The CDR3 DNA reads TGTGCCAGCAGCTTCTCCCCCCGGGACAATCAGTACTTC. It encodes CASSFSPRDNQYF. Variable domain in full (rest from reference TRBV7-2 and TRBJ2-5): GAGVSQSPSNKVTEKGKDVELRCDPISGHTALYWYRQSLGQGLEFLIYFQGNSAPDKSGLPSDRFSAERTGGSVSTLTIQRTQQEDSAVYLCASSFSPRDNQYFGPGTRLLVL.

The chain uses TRBV14 and TRBJ2-7, with D possibly TRBD2 on 5 matching bases. The CDR3 is made up of 12 amino acids. CDR1 is SGHDN, CDR2 FVKESK, per germline. Trimming left V 5 bases short and J 4 bases short, with 9 bases between. The CDR3 region is CASSSRTYEQYF. The CDR3 DNA sequence: TGTGCCAGCAGCTCTCGGACTTACGAGCAGTACTTC.

This clone was recorded a few times. The rearrangement uses TRBV5-4 and TRBJ1-1, with D hard to call. V lost 6 bases and J lost 8, with 26 bases in between. CDR1 SGHNT and CDR2 YYREEE come from the germline V gene (reference sequence). CDR3 length equals 16 residues. This chain's CDR3 is CASNLYPGSPTSEAFF. The CDR3 region has the DNA TGTGCCAGCAACCTCTACCCCGGGAGCCCAACGTCCGAAGCTTTCTTT.

With regard to this clone: Germline is not matched at one junction end, which may reflect a read error. This rearrangement joins TRBV7-2 to TRBJ2-3; 10 nucleotides line up with TRBD2. Germline CDR1 reads SGHTA; CDR2 reads FQGNSA. The CDR3 covers 16 residues. The CDR3 protein is CASSLAGAPSGDTQYF. The CDR3 DNA reads as TGTGCCAGCAGCCTAGCGGGGGCACCTTCGGGAGATACGCAGTATTTT. The variable domain in full, with the rest retrieved from reference TRBV7-2 and TRBJ2-3, is GAGVSQSPSNKVTEKGKDVELRCDPISGHTALYWYRQSLGQGLEFLIYFQGNSAPDKSGLPSDRFSAERTGGSVSTLTIQRTQQEDSAVYLCASSLAGAPSGDTQYFGPGTRLTVL.

The rearrangement links TRBV4-1 to TRBJ2-1; 12 bases fit TRBD2. This CDR3 is 18 amino acids long. Trimming took 3 bases from V and 2 from J; bases not matched to a gene: 8. Germline V CDR1 and CDR2: MGHRA, YSYEKL. CDR3 in amino acids: CASSHRGLAGPTYNEQFF. DNA for the CDR3: TGCGCCAGCAGCCACCGCGGACTAGCGGGACCAACCTACAATGAGCAGTTCTTC.

J is TRBJ1-5 and V is TRBV3-1 (or the pseudogene TRBV3-2), with 7 bases that match TRBD1. The CDR3 spans 12 residues. The V segment lost 4 bases and the J segment 13 bases; nucleotides outside the gene matches: 7. The germline V gene has CDR1 LGHDT and CDR2 YNNKEL (reference sequence). CDR3 nucleotides: TGTGCCAGCAGCCTTGGGACAGCCAAACAGCATTTT. Translating it yields CASSLGTAKQHF.

This clone was seen many times. The rearrangement links TRBV24-1 to TRBJ2-7; D ambiguous. Germline lookup yields CDR1 KGHDR and CDR2 SFDVKD. The CDR3 consists of 14 residues. V dropped 2 bases and J dropped 0 bases, with 7 bases sitting between them. The CDR3 nucleotides read TGTGCCACCAGTGATTGGCCTAGCTCCTACGAGCAGTACTTC. Amino acids: CATSDWPSSYEQYF.

The chain is built from TRBV6-5 and TRBJ2-6; 9 nucleotides agree with TRBD1. This CDR3 has 15 residues. Germline V gene data show CDR1 as MNHEY and CDR2 as SVGAGI. CDR3 in DNA: TGTGCGACAGGGGGGAGTAGCTCTGGGGCCAACGTCCTGACTTTC. Protein product: CATGGSSSGANVLTF.

V usage is TRBV18 and J usage is TRBJ2-5, with D unclear. Trimming stripped 0 bases from V and 5 bases from J, with 13 bases between. The CDR3 consists of 15 residues. Germline loops: CDR1 KGHSH, CDR2 LQKENI. CDR3 protein: CASSPPSTVRETQYF. CDR3 nucleotide sequence: TGTGCCAGCTCACCACCGAGTACAGTCCGCGAGACCCAGTACTTC.

This rearrangement joins TRBV13 to TRBJ2-1, with TRBD2 matching over 16 bases. Trimming at V came to 4 bases and at J to 1 base, leaving 4 bases not matched to a gene. The CDR3 contains 18 residues. Germline CDR1 and CDR2: PRHDT and FYEKMQ (reference sequence). This CDR3 is CASSWGLAGGRSYNEQFF. In DNA form, the CDR3 reads TGTGCCAGCAGCTGGGGACTAGCGGGGGGGCGGTCCTACAATGAGCAGTTCTTC.

This chain links TRBV7-2 with TRBJ2-7, with TRBD1 matching over 7 bases. The germline CDR1 and CDR2 sequences are SGHTA and FQGNSA. The J segment lost 3 bases and the V segment lost 0 bases, leaving 5 bases of the junction unmatched. The CDR3 runs to 15 residues. The CDR3 DNA sequence: TGTGCCAGCAGCTTAGCAGGGGACAGCTTCTACGAGCAGTACTTC. It specifies CASSLAGDSFYEQYF.

The chain has TRBV11-3 and TRBJ1-4; TRBD1 agrees at 9 bases. J was trimmed by 8 bases and V by 5 bases; bases with no gene match: 3. The CDR3 sequence is 13 residues long. Germline V lookup: CDR1 SGHNT, CDR2 YENEEA. The DNA of the CDR3 is TGTGCCAGCAGCGGGACAGGGAACGAAAAACTGTTTTTT. The encoded protein is CASSGTGNEKLFF.